Listed here is a single T cell receptor beta chain. These data originate in a study of CD8+ T cells in alopecia areata. RNA extraction and reverse transcription yielded cDNA as sequencing template. Assay: immunoSEQ multiplex PCR; the TCRdb copy retains only in-frame clones and omits some. The table includes approximately 100,000 clones, approximately 63% detected once. Noted treatment: oral pan-JAK inhibitor, 5-10 mg twice daily. This CDR3 contains 16 residues. The J segment lost 0 bases and the V segment lost 7 bases, leaving 4 bases of the junction unmatched. The germline V gene encodes CDR1 MNHNY and CDR2 SVGAGI (reference sequence).

The specimen comprised CD8+ T cells sorted from blood, sampled between weeks 55 and 65, from a patient treated with tofacitinib. This sequence originates from a human donor with alopecia areata. The J gene is TRBJ2-1, the V gene TRBV6-6, with 12 nucleotides matching TRBD2. CDR3 protein: CASNPLAGGSYNEQFF. The CDR3, as DNA: TGTGCCAGCAATCCACTAGCGGGGGGCTCCTACAATGAGCAGTTCTTC.